These 17 T cell receptor beta chains originate from one sample sequenced in a study of cytomegalovirus exposure and HLA in healthy donors. The PCR made use of 60 Vbeta and 13 Jbeta primers. Measured with immunoSEQ multiplex PCR; TCRdb has only the in-frame clones, and not every one. The data show 170,000 or so clones, 78% seen once. Sequencing was done on a sample of PBMCs. These receptors were taken from a middle-aged woman in good health and CMV-seronegative.

The chain has TRBV29-1 and TRBJ1-1; no definite D call. Germline values: CDR1 SQVTM, CDR2 ANQGSEA. The CDR3 loop spans 12 amino acids. Trimming took off 7 bases at V and 2 bases at J, with 11 bases between the two ends. The CDR3 spells CSGRGPNTEAFF. The CDR3 DNA follows: TGCAGCGGAAGAGGCCCTAACACTGAAGCTTTCTTT.

The chain is built from TRBV28 and TRBJ1-5, with 8 bases that match TRBD1. Germline V CDR1 and CDR2: MDHEN, SYDVKM. J was trimmed by 2 bases and V by 4 bases; bases with no gene match: 7. The CDR3 has 16 residues. The CDR3 nucleotides read TGTGCCAGCAGTTCGACAGGGGCCGGAGGCAATCAGCCCCAGCATTTT. It codes for CASSSTGAGGNQPQHF.

This clone was seen only a few times. The genes are TRBV5-4 and TRBJ1-1; tentative D call: TRBD1 (6 bases). Trimming cost V 2 bases and J 4 bases, with 9 bases left between them. Germline V gene lookup returns CDR1 SGHNT and CDR2 YYREEE (reference sequence). The CDR3 contains 13 residues. The CDR3 DNA is TGTGCCAGCAGCTTAGGGGGGGCCACTGAAGCTTTCTTT. This encodes CASSLGGATEAFF.

CDR3 in DNA: TGTGCCAGCAGTGAAGGGCAGCGGGGGGCAACTAATGAAAAACTGTTTTTT. This sequence encodes CASSEGQRGATNEKLFF. V usage is TRBV28 and J usage is TRBJ1-4, with D perhaps matching TRBD1 (5 bases). Trimming removed 5 bases from V and 0 bases from J, with 16 bases in between. The CDR3 contains 17 residues. Germline values: CDR1 MDHEN, CDR2 SYDVKM.

The chain recombines TRBV6-5 with TRBJ2-5; D is perhaps TRBD1 (5 bases). In germline, CDR1 is MNHEY, CDR2 SVGAGI. With 2 bases removed from V and 4 bases from J, the gap between germline ends came to 8 bases. This CDR3 spans 13 amino acids. The CDR3 here is CASSYAGRETQYF. The CDR3 DNA reads as TGTGCCAGCAGTTACGCAGGGCGAGAGACCCAGTACTTC.

Remarks on this clone: Other DNA sequences of this sample code for an identical CDR3. The chain uses TRBV5-1 and TRBJ2-1, with 8 positions matching TRBD1. Germline values: CDR1 SGHRS, CDR2 YFSETQ. Trimming cost V 4 bases and J 4 bases; bases outside gene matches: 4. The CDR3 runs to 14 residues. CDR3 bases: TGCGCCAGCAGCCTGCAGGGGGCGTACAATGAGCAGTTCTTC. Its protein is CASSLQGAYNEQFF.

The V call is TRBV2, the J call TRBJ1-5; TRBD1 is a possible D gene (5 bases). V lost 4 bases and J 7 bases, leaving 14 bases between the germline ends. The CDR3 covers 14 residues. The germline CDR1 and CDR2 sequences are SNHLY and FYNNEI. The CDR3 DNA sequence: TGTGCCAGCAGTGTCGCCAGGAGGGGCCAGCCCCAGCATTTT. Its translation is CASSVARRGQPQHF.

The rearrangement uses TRBV28 and TRBJ2-5; 9 bases map to TRBD2. The CDR3 has 16 amino acids. The V gene end was trimmed by 5 bases and the J gene end by 2 bases; junction bases not matched to a gene: 9. Germline assignment: CDR1 MDHEN and CDR2 SYDVKM. CDR3 sequence reads: CASSILFAGGQETQYF. CDR3 DNA: TGTGCCAGCAGTATCCTCTTCGCGGGGGGGCAAGAGACCCAGTACTTC.

This rearrangement joins TRBV2 to TRBJ1-3, with 7 bases aligning to TRBD1. V was pared by 11 bases and J by 0 bases, with 7 bases of the junction left unmatched. The CDR3 loop spans 14 amino acids. Germline V lookup: CDR1 SNHLY, CDR2 FYNNEI. The CDR3 loop reads CASRTGPSGNTIYF. The CDR3, as DNA: TGTGCCTCAAGGACAGGCCCCTCTGGAAACACCATATATTTT.

The gene calls are TRBV4-1 and TRBJ2-3, with a weak D call TRBD2 (7 bases). V gave up 3 bases and J gave up 0 bases, with 13 bases separating them. This CDR3 comprises 16 residues. Germline CDR1 and CDR2: MGHRA and YSYEKL. CDR3 in amino acids: CASSHTGGLSTDTQYF. The CDR3 nucleotides read TGCGCCAGCAGCCATACCGGGGGGCTTAGCACAGATACGCAGTATTTT.

The chain uses TRBV7-9 and TRBJ2-7; D is possibly TRBD2 (5 bases). The CDR3 covers 13 residues. Germline CDR1 reads SEHNR; CDR2 reads FQNEAQ (reference sequence). The V and J ends lost 3 bases and 6 bases respectively, with 12 bases between them. Here the CDR3 DNA reads TGTGCCAGCAGCTTGCAGGAGGCCTTCGAGCAGTACTTC. Its protein is CASSLQEAFEQYF.

This chain links TRBV28 with TRBJ1-3; D is perhaps TRBD1 (6 bases). The CDR3 is made up of 15 amino acids. Per the germline V gene, CDR1 is MDHEN and CDR2 is SYDVKM. With 3 bases removed from V and 0 bases from J, the gap between germline ends came to 9 bases. The CDR3 here is CASSLDSHSGNTIYF. The CDR3 nucleotides are TGTGCCAGCAGTTTGGACAGCCACTCTGGAAACACCATATATTTT.

The chain has TRBV4-1 and TRBJ1-1; 10 nucleotides line up with TRBD1. V lost 1 base, J lost 1 base, and 3 bases stayed unmatched. The CDR3 runs 16 residues. Germline V gene data show CDR1 as MGHRA and CDR2 as YSYEKL. CDR3 in DNA: TGCGCCAGCAGCCAAGGACAGGGGGCCGGGAACACTGAAGCTTTCTTT. Translating gives CASSQGQGAGNTEAFF.

This chain joins TRBV7-3 and TRBJ1-2; 7 bases fit TRBD1. V dropped 3 bases and J dropped 4; count of bases not matched to a gene: 5. This CDR3 is built from 14 residues. Germline CDR1 SGHTA, CDR2 FQGTGA. The CDR3 region is CASSFEGTVYGYTF. The CDR3 DNA follows: TGTGCCAGCAGCTTTGAGGGGACAGTCTATGGCTACACCTTC. Variable domain in full (rest from reference TRBV7-3 and TRBJ1-2): GAGVSQTPSNKVTEKGKYVELRCDPISGHTALYWYRQSLGQGPEFLIYFQGTGAADDSGLPNDRFFAVRPEGSVSTLKIQRTERGDSAVYLCASSFEGTVYGYTFGSGTRLTVV.

The table lists this clone with a count of one. This sequence joins TRBV2 and TRBJ1-5; 8 bases align to TRBD1. The CDR3 has 16 amino acids. Germline V CDR1 and CDR2: SNHLY, FYNNEI. With 1 base clipped from V and 6 bases from J, the junction kept 8 bases outside the gene matches. The CDR3 DNA reads as TGTGCCAGCAGTGAAGGGTGGACAGGGTACGGTCAGCCCCAGCATTTT. Amino acids: CASSEGWTGYGQPQHF.

In its sample, this clone was seen a few times. CDR3 coding DNA: TGTGCCAGCGGCCCAGGGCCGGCAGCAGATACGCAGTATTTT. This encodes CASGPGPAADTQYF. The rearrangement joins TRBV6-1 to TRBJ2-3; D may be TRBD1 (5 bases). Germline loops: CDR1 MNHNS, CDR2 SASEGT. Between the trimmed V and J ends, which lost 8 bases and 4 bases, there was a span of 16 bases. The CDR3 loop spans 14 amino acids.

This chain connects TRBV6-5 to TRBJ2-7, with 8 positions matching TRBD2. The J segment lost 3 bases and the V segment lost 2 bases, leaving 6 bases of the junction unmatched. Germline CDR1 reads MNHEY; CDR2 reads SVGAGI. The CDR3 sequence is 15 residues long. CDR3 nucleotide sequence: TGTGCCAGCAGTTACAGAGCGGGGGTTTACTACGAGCAGTACTTC. Its translation is CASSYRAGVYYEQYF.